This is a list of T cell receptor beta chains from one sample in a study of blood T cell repertoires in COVID-19. Measured with immunoSEQ multiplex PCR; TCRdb has only the in-frame clones, and not every one. The profile shows 150,000 to 200,000 clones, 82% of them singletons. Sequencing input: PBMCs or T cells enriched from blood (not recorded which). These TCRs come from a woman aged 60-75 years with acute COVID-19. The CDR3 runs from the conserved cysteine through the conserved F or W. The order of the fields is V gene, D gene, J gene, CDR3 protein. A D gene is named only where the DNA matches it firmly.

v_gene: TRBV5-1
d_gene: -
j_gene: TRBJ2-7
CDR3aa: CASSFGVTYEQYF

v_gene: TRBV5-1
d_gene: TRBD2
j_gene: TRBJ2-3
CDR3aa: CASSPSRTSGWSTDTQYF

v_gene: TRBV9
d_gene: TRBD2
j_gene: TRBJ2-2
CDR3aa: CASSRRTSDITGELFF

v_gene: TRBV6-5
d_gene: -
j_gene: TRBJ2-2
CDR3aa: CASSSFAGELFF

v_gene: TRBV19
d_gene: -
j_gene: TRBJ1-6
CDR3aa: CASSADNSPLHF

v_gene: TRBV2
d_gene: TRBD1
j_gene: TRBJ2-2
CDR3aa: CASSDRAGGTMNGELFF

v_gene: TRBV24-1
d_gene: -
j_gene: TRBJ2-1
CDR3aa: CATSGRRDLNEQFF

v_gene: TRBV28
d_gene: TRBD1
j_gene: TRBJ1-2
CDR3aa: CASSRQSGQGYGYTF

v_gene: TRBV11-3
d_gene: TRBD2
j_gene: TRBJ2-1
CDR3aa: CASSSPLAGTNEQFF

v_gene: TRBV27
d_gene: -
j_gene: TRBJ2-1
CDR3aa: CASSFRDNEQFF

v_gene: TRBV19
d_gene: -
j_gene: TRBJ1-2
CDR3aa: CASGQSINYGYTF

v_gene: TRBV5-6
d_gene: -
j_gene: TRBJ2-2
CDR3aa: CASSLASTGELFF

v_gene: TRBV7-2
d_gene: -
j_gene: TRBJ2-7
CDR3aa: CASSFGLKSSYEQYF

v_gene: TRBV4-3
d_gene: -
j_gene: TRBJ2-1
CDR3aa: CASSQDGLSQGEQFF

v_gene: TRBV11-2
d_gene: TRBD2
j_gene: TRBJ2-1
CDR3aa: CASSLERRGTSLVNEQFF

v_gene: TRBV19
d_gene: TRBD1
j_gene: TRBJ1-6
CDR3aa: CASSLLPGQGFSPLHF

v_gene: TRBV7-2
d_gene: TRBD1
j_gene: TRBJ2-5
CDR3aa: CASSLAGGTGSGKTQYF

v_gene: TRBV5-1
d_gene: -
j_gene: TRBJ1-1
CDR3aa: CASSLAPGWDTEAFF

v_gene: TRBV7-9
d_gene: TRBD2
j_gene: TRBJ2-5
CDR3aa: CASSIGGGYQETQYF

v_gene: TRBV11-2
d_gene: -
j_gene: TRBJ2-7
CDR3aa: CASSSPREGGEQYF

v_gene: TRBV5-4
d_gene: -
j_gene: TRBJ1-2
CDR3aa: CASSLGAGGGYTF

v_gene: TRBV6-2/TRBV6-3
d_gene: TRBD1
j_gene: TRBJ1-2
CDR3aa: CASSPGQGNYGYTF

v_gene: TRBV18
d_gene: -
j_gene: TRBJ2-1
CDR3aa: CASSDSVGEQFF

v_gene: TRBV2
d_gene: -
j_gene: TRBJ1-5
CDR3aa: CASSAQSWPNAQPQHF

v_gene: TRBV5-4
d_gene: TRBD1
j_gene: TRBJ1-2
CDR3aa: CASSWDRAGGYTF

v_gene: TRBV7-9
d_gene: -
j_gene: TRBJ2-1
CDR3aa: CASSPYLVRPEQFF

v_gene: TRBV24-1
d_gene: -
j_gene: TRBJ1-1
CDR3aa: CATSGRVVGNTEAFF

v_gene: TRBV20-1
d_gene: TRBD2
j_gene: TRBJ2-7
CDR3aa: CSASLAGIYYEQYF

v_gene: TRBV18
d_gene: -
j_gene: TRBJ1-2
CDR3aa: CASSPGQLTNYGYTF

v_gene: TRBV30
d_gene: TRBD1
j_gene: TRBJ2-1
CDR3aa: CAWSVVMGQRKSSYNEQFF

v_gene: TRBV5-1
d_gene: -
j_gene: TRBJ1-2
CDR3aa: CASSLAGARDYTF

v_gene: TRBV29-1
d_gene: -
j_gene: TRBJ2-1
CDR3aa: CSVEAAGVAKNEQFF

v_gene: TRBV4-1
d_gene: -
j_gene: TRBJ1-1
CDR3aa: CASSQVLGRPEAFF

v_gene: TRBV4-2
d_gene: -
j_gene: TRBJ1-6
CDR3aa: CASSQTGDGGSPLHF

v_gene: TRBV7-2
d_gene: -
j_gene: TRBJ1-6
CDR3aa: CASSLARPGLHSSYNSPLHF

v_gene: TRBV7-2
d_gene: -
j_gene: TRBJ2-7
CDR3aa: CASSPSGPYEQYF

v_gene: TRBV10-3
d_gene: TRBD1
j_gene: TRBJ1-2
CDR3aa: CAISEGGRDLGDTF

v_gene: TRBV5-5
d_gene: TRBD1
j_gene: TRBJ1-1
CDR3aa: CASSFLARGLPEAFF

v_gene: TRBV24-1
d_gene: TRBD1
j_gene: TRBJ1-2
CDR3aa: CATSDLSRGRGYTF

v_gene: TRBV5-8
d_gene: -
j_gene: TRBJ2-3
CDR3aa: CASSPWTPLTDTQYF

v_gene: TRBV30
d_gene: TRBD1
j_gene: TRBJ1-1
CDR3aa: CACYRGGDTEAFF

v_gene: TRBV27
d_gene: -
j_gene: TRBJ2-4
CDR3aa: CASSLSIQGRGVLVAKNIQYF

v_gene: TRBV5-1
d_gene: -
j_gene: TRBJ2-6
CDR3aa: CATNTVMNSGANVLTF

v_gene: TRBV5-4
d_gene: TRBD1
j_gene: TRBJ2-5
CDR3aa: CASSLRQGAGETQYF

v_gene: TRBV7-9
d_gene: -
j_gene: TRBJ1-1
CDR3aa: CASNPWGENTEAFF

v_gene: TRBV19
d_gene: TRBD2
j_gene: TRBJ2-7
CDR3aa: CASSIRGLAGGEQYF

v_gene: TRBV18
d_gene: -
j_gene: TRBJ1-1
CDR3aa: CASSREGLNTEAFF

v_gene: TRBV7-9
d_gene: TRBD1
j_gene: TRBJ1-2
CDR3aa: CASSLAGTGGAGYTF

v_gene: TRBV5-1
d_gene: -
j_gene: TRBJ2-2
CDR3aa: CASSLEGREGGRANTGELFF

v_gene: TRBV7-8
d_gene: -
j_gene: TRBJ2-5
CDR3aa: CASSLRWGVYQETQYF

v_gene: TRBV5-5
d_gene: TRBD1
j_gene: TRBJ1-1
CDR3aa: CASSFGQGGTEAFF

v_gene: TRBV12-1
d_gene: -
j_gene: TRBJ2-1
CDR3aa: CASSFGRLAGGNEQFF

v_gene: TRBV7-9
d_gene: -
j_gene: TRBJ1-1
CDR3aa: CASSLGQGFEAFF

v_gene: TRBV11-3
d_gene: -
j_gene: TRBJ2-3
CDR3aa: CASRRGSNTDTQYF

v_gene: TRBV4-2
d_gene: -
j_gene: TRBJ1-2
CDR3aa: CASSQDRVGGYTF